These 22 T cell receptor beta chains share one sample of origin, sequenced in a study of blood T cell repertoires in COVID-19. Only in-frame clones appear in the TCRdb table, and some are missing; sequencing was by immunoSEQ multiplex PCR. The table includes 120,000 or so clones, around 87% detected once. Source material: peripheral blood. The receptor source for this set is a woman in her sixties with acute or convalescent COVID-19.

V gene TRBV6-2 or TRBV6-3 combines with J gene TRBJ1-4; D uncertain. Trimming cost V 2 bases and J 4 bases, with 8 bases left between them. This CDR3 comprises 14 residues. Germline V CDR1 and CDR2: MNHEY, SVGEGT. The CDR3 DNA follows: TGTGCCAGCAGTTACCGGAGTTTTAATGAAAAACTGTTTTTT. This gives the protein CASSYRSFNEKLFF.

This clone was counted only a few times. The rearrangement joins TRBV29-1 to TRBJ2-5; the match to TRBD1 covers 9 bases. Germline CDR1 reads SQVTM; CDR2 reads ANQGSEA. V lost 6 bases, J lost 5 bases, and 4 bases stayed unmatched. The CDR3 has 12 amino acids. The CDR3 bases are TGCAGCGTCACCGGACAGGGGGAGACCCAGTACTTC. This encodes CSVTGQGETQYF.

The chain uses TRBV6-5 and TRBJ1-2; TRBD1 matches 7 bases. Losses at the gene ends were 0 bases for V and 4 bases for J; bases not matched to a gene: 5. CDR1 is MNHEY, CDR2 SVGAGI, per germline. This CDR3 comprises 15 residues. DNA for the CDR3: TGTGCCAGCAGTTACTCTAGGGACAGAGTCTATGGCTACACCTTC. This sequence encodes CASSYSRDRVYGYTF.

J is TRBJ1-1 and V is TRBV10-3; D remains ambiguous. V shed 6 bases and J shed 0 bases, with 8 bases lying between them. CDR3 size: 13 residues. Germline CDR1 is ENHRY and CDR2 is SYGVKD. Here the CDR3 reads CAIRDGMNTEAFF. CDR3 DNA: TGTGCCATCAGGGACGGGATGAACACTGAAGCTTTCTTT.

V gene TRBV5-5 combines with J gene TRBJ2-3; 10 bases are shared with TRBD2. The V segment lost 0 bases and the J segment 4 bases; nucleotides outside the gene matches: 5. The CDR3 has 16 residues. The germline CDR1 and CDR2 sequences are SGHKS and YYEKEE (reference sequence). CDR3 bases: TGTGCCAGCAGCTTGGGGCTAGCGGGAGCTGCAGATACGCAGTATTTT. It is translated as CASSLGLAGAADTQYF.

The CDR3 nucleotides read TGTGCCAGCAGCCAACAGGTCGGGGGATACACAGATACGCAGTATTTT. The encoded protein is CASSQQVGGYTDTQYF. The chain combines TRBV4-2 with TRBJ2-3; TRBD2 might be the D (6 bases). Germline V gene lookup returns CDR1 LGHNA and CDR2 YNFKEQ. The CDR3 has 16 residues. V was shortened by 2 bases and J by 2 bases, with 14 bases between the two germline ends.

This chain joins TRBV19 and TRBJ1-2; TRBD1 agrees at 8 bases. The J segment lost 5 bases and the V segment lost 9 bases, leaving 11 bases of the junction unmatched. The germline V gene has CDR1 LNHDA and CDR2 SQIVND (reference sequence). This CDR3 has 14 amino acids. CDR3 sequence: CASQGPRDRYGYTF. The CDR3 DNA is TGTGCCAGCCAAGGTCCCCGGGACAGGTATGGCTACACCTTC.

The chain carries TRBV15 and TRBJ2-3; D gene ambiguous. Germline CDR1 LNHNV, CDR2 YYDKDF (reference sequence). This CDR3 comprises 15 residues. Trimming pared 0 bases from V and 9 bases from J, leaving 16 bases between. CDR3 loop: CATSRDRLRLATQYF. DNA of the CDR3: TGTGCCACCAGCAGAGATAGACTGCGGCTGGCCACGCAGTATTTT.

J is TRBJ2-2 and V is TRBV5-1; D may be TRBD2 (6 bases). The CDR3 is 15 residues long. V shed 0 bases and J shed 5 bases, with 11 bases lying between them. Germline V gene data show CDR1 as SGHRS and CDR2 as YFSETQ. CDR3 sequence reads: CASSLVGGLTGELFF. The CDR3 coding sequence is TGCGCCAGCAGCTTGGTGGGAGGCCTTACCGGGGAGCTGTTTTTT.

The rearrangement joins TRBV12-3 or TRBV12-4 to TRBJ2-1; the match to TRBD2 covers 7 bases. The CDR3 contains 13 residues. J lost 9 bases, V lost 3 bases, and 5 bases had no gene match. The CDR3 loop reads CASSLAGRGEQFF. The CDR3 bases are TGTGCCAGCAGTTTGGCAGGGAGGGGTGAGCAGTTCTTC.

The V gene is TRBV5-1, the J gene TRBJ1-3; 8 nucleotides line up with TRBD1. Germline lookup yields CDR1 SGHRS and CDR2 YFSETQ. J lost 4 bases, V lost 1 base, and 4 bases had no gene match. The CDR3 sequence is 15 residues long. The CDR3 reads CASSLQGAGGNTIYF. The CDR3 bases are TGCGCCAGCAGCTTGCAGGGGGCTGGGGGAAACACCATATATTTT.

The chain carries TRBV27 and TRBJ2-1; TRBD2 matches 10 bases. Germline values: CDR1 MNHEY, CDR2 SMNVEV (reference sequence). Germline trimming cut 7 bases from V and 4 bases from J; bases unmatched to any gene: 7. This CDR3 spans 15 amino acids. The CDR3 region has the DNA TGTGCCAGCAACGCCCAACTAGCGGGATACAATGAGCAGTTCTTC. This codes for CASNAQLAGYNEQFF.

The J gene is TRBJ2-1, the V gene TRBV2, with 10 bases matching TRBD2. The junction had 9 bases not matched to a gene; V was cut back by 10 bases and J by 12 bases. Germline CDR1 SNHLY, CDR2 FYNNEI. The CDR3 is 12 amino acids. This CDR3 reads CATSGSNVWQFF. In DNA form, the CDR3 reads TGTGCCACTAGCGGGAGCAATGTTTGGCAGTTCTTC.

The V call is TRBV24-1, the J call TRBJ2-5; 10 bases agree with TRBD2. Germline V CDR1 and CDR2: KGHDR, SFDVKD. This CDR3 spans 16 amino acids. Unmatched junction bases numbered 5, after V lost 4 bases and J lost 1 base. The DNA of the CDR3 is TGTGCCACCAGTGACCCACGACTAGCGGGCCAAGAGACCCAGTACTTC. It translates to CATSDPRLAGQETQYF.

This sequence joins TRBV28 and TRBJ1-3; D not certain. V gave up 6 bases and J gave up 6 bases, with 12 bases separating them. The CDR3 runs 13 residues. Germline V gene sequence: CDR1 MDHEN, CDR2 SYDVKM. The CDR3 DNA reads as TGTGCCAGCAGAGCGGGGTCACTAAACACCATATATTTT. Translating gives CASRAGSLNTIYF.

The rearrangement uses TRBV6-1 and TRBJ2-3, with no clear D. The CDR3 runs 15 residues. Between the trimmed V and J ends, which lost 2 bases and 4 bases, there was a span of 13 bases. Germline CDR1 and CDR2: MNHNS and SASEGT. The CDR3 region is CASSEFWRASDTQYF. DNA for the CDR3: TGTGCCAGCAGTGAATTCTGGAGAGCGTCAGATACGCAGTATTTT.

The V call is TRBV30, the J call TRBJ1-3, with D possibly TRBD1 on 5 matching bases. The CDR3 has 12 amino acids. In germline, CDR1 is GTSNPN, CDR2 SVGIG (reference sequence). V was clipped by 7 bases and J by 3 bases, with 10 bases between them. The CDR3 loop is CALTGLGNTIYF. The CDR3 bases are TGTGCCTTAACAGGCCTTGGAAACACCATATATTTT.

The rearrangement links TRBV5-1 to TRBJ2-1, with 11 bases identical to TRBD2. The V gene's germline CDR1 is SGHRS and CDR2 YFSETQ. The CDR3 contains 16 residues. V lost 2 bases and J lost 4; bases outside the gene matches: 5. The CDR3 loop is CASSFRLAGLYNEQFF. CDR3 in DNA: TGCGCCAGCAGCTTCCGACTAGCGGGACTATACAATGAGCAGTTCTTC.

This rearrangement joins TRBV2 to TRBJ1-2, with 8 bases that match TRBD1. The ends lost 0 bases at V and 8 bases at J; junction bases unmatched: 11. This CDR3 comprises 16 residues. Germline CDR1 reads SNHLY; CDR2 reads FYNNEI. The CDR3 region has the DNA TGTGCCAGCAGTGAAGCAAGGACAGGGTCCTATTTCGGCTACACCTTC. It specifies CASSEARTGSYFGYTF. Filled out from reference TRBV2 and TRBJ1-2, the complete variable domain reads EPEVTQTPSHQVTQMGQEVILRCVPISNHLYFYWYRQILGQKVEFLVSFYNNEISEKSEIFDDQFSVERPDGSNFTLKIRSTKLEDSAMYFCASSEARTGSYFGYTFGSGTRLTVV.

The chain uses TRBV7-8 and TRBJ1-4; a weak D match, TRBD1 (5 bases). Germline V gene sequence: CDR1 SGHVS, CDR2 FQNEAQ. CDR3 size: 16 residues. Trimming stripped 4 bases from V and 4 bases from J, with 16 bases between. CDR3 region: CASSSLGGALNEKLFF. In DNA form, the CDR3 reads TGTGCCAGCAGCTCCTTGGGTGGGGCCCTTAATGAAAAACTGTTTTTT.

The J gene is TRBJ2-3, the V gene TRBV29-1; 11 bases are a match to TRBD1. The CDR3 has 14 residues. Trimming took 7 bases from V and 3 from J; bases not matched to a gene: 6. Looked up from germline, CDR1 is SQVTM and CDR2 is ANQGSEA. DNA for the CDR3: TGCAGCGCCGGCCGGGACAGGGGGACAGATACGCAGTATTTT. Its protein is CSAGRDRGTDTQYF.

The rearrangement uses TRBV5-5 and TRBJ2-7, with D possibly being TRBD1 (6 bases). Looked up from germline, CDR1 is SGHKS and CDR2 is YYEKEE (reference sequence). The CDR3 extends over 12 amino acids. Trimming cost V 4 bases and J 5 bases, with 10 bases left between them. The CDR3 DNA is TGTGCCAGCAGCCTCACAGGGCACGAGCAGTACTTC. It yields the protein CASSLTGHEQYF.